The rows below give T cell receptor beta chains drawn from one sample of a study of patients and donors after allogeneic stem cell transplantation. TCRdb called the RT-PCR reads again in MiXCR, with one record for every CDR3 protein. Among about a million distinct CDR3 sequences, approximately 18% were seen once, and the ten largest hold roughly 6.4%. Sequencing used blood, either unsorted or a sorted T cell fraction (not recorded which). These receptors all come from a human donor who was either an allogeneic HSCT recipient or a stem cell or donor lymphocyte infusion donor (not recorded which). It is not recorded whose cells these are; they may come from a transplant donor. The CDR3 runs from the conserved cysteine through the conserved F or W. A D gene is named only where the DNA matches it firmly. A row's size may be missing; if present it is once, few, many or a size class.

v_gene: TRBV9; abundance: .; j_gene: TRBJ2-2; d_gene: .; CDR3aa: CASTLDRTNTGELFF; CDR3nt: TGTGCCAGCACTCTAGACAGGACGAACACCGGGGAGCTGTTTTTT
v_gene: TRBV12-3/TRBV12-4; abundance: many; j_gene: TRBJ1-1; d_gene: TRBD1; CDR3aa: CASNDPNPTGETEAFF; CDR3nt: TGTGCCAGCAACGACCCCAACCCGACAGGGGAAACTGAAGCTTTCTTT
v_gene: TRBV5-1; abundance: many; j_gene: TRBJ2-1; d_gene: TRBD2; CDR3aa: CASSLAGGPGNEQFF; CDR3nt: TGCGCCAGCAGCTTAGCGGGGGGGCCTGGCAATGAGCAGTTCTTC
v_gene: TRBV9; abundance: few; j_gene: TRBJ2-3; d_gene: .; CDR3aa: CASSAESGGPGVTDTQYF; CDR3nt: TGTGCCAGCAGCGCAGAATCCGGGGGACCCGGGGTGACAGATACGCAGTATTTT
v_gene: TRBV2; abundance: .; j_gene: TRBJ2-2; d_gene: .; CDR3aa: CASKLPGNTGELFF; CDR3nt: TGTGCCAGCAAACTACCAGGGAACACCGGGGAGCTGTTTTTT
v_gene: TRBV20-1; abundance: few; j_gene: TRBJ1-1; d_gene: .; CDR3aa: CSAREQDRPSSQAFF; CDR3nt: TGCAGTGCTAGAGAACAGGACAGACCTTCATCGCAAGCTTTCTTT
v_gene: TRBV25-1; abundance: many; j_gene: TRBJ1-3; d_gene: .; CDR3aa: CASIGGNTIYF; CDR3nt: TGTGCCAGCATTGGTGGAAACACCATATATTTT
v_gene: TRBV20-1; abundance: .; j_gene: TRBJ1-1; d_gene: TRBD1; CDR3aa: CSAGQERRTEAFF; CDR3nt: TGCAGTGCTGGACAGGAGAGGAGGACTGAAGCTTTCTTT
v_gene: TRBV29-1; abundance: few; j_gene: TRBJ1-1; d_gene: .; CDR3aa: CSVEDTWDEAFF; CDR3nt: TGCAGCGTTGAAGATACGTGGGATGAAGCTTTCTTT
v_gene: TRBV10-3; abundance: .; j_gene: TRBJ2-5; d_gene: .; CDR3aa: CASRRADGETQYF; CDR3nt: TGTGCCAGCCGACGGGCAGATGGAGAGACCCAGTACTTC
v_gene: TRBV21-1; abundance: .; j_gene: TRBJ2-5; d_gene: .; CDR3aa: CARIYPVRVMRQETQYF; CDR3nt: TGTGCCAGGATCTACCCCGTCCGGGTAATGCGGCAAGAGACCCAGTACTTC
v_gene: TRBV20-1; abundance: many; j_gene: TRBJ2-1; d_gene: .; CDR3aa: CSAPTRGGSYNEQFF; CDR3nt: TGCAGTGCCCCCACTAGGGGAGGCTCCTACAATGAGCAGTTCTTC
v_gene: TRBV5-5; abundance: .; j_gene: TRBJ1-5; d_gene: .; CDR3aa: CASSPWGLGQPQHF; CDR3nt: TGTGCCAGCAGCCCCTGGGGTCTCGGTCAGCCCCAGCATTTT
v_gene: TRBV6-1; abundance: once; j_gene: TRBJ1-1; d_gene: .; CDR3aa: CASSRGVRENTEAFF; CDR3nt: TGTGCCAGCAGTCGAGGGGTTCGGGAGAACACTGAAGCTTTCTTT
v_gene: TRBV9; abundance: .; j_gene: TRBJ2-1; d_gene: .; CDR3aa: CASSKEPYDEQFF; CDR3nt: TGTGCCAGCAGCAAGGAACCGTACGATGAGCAGTTCTTC
v_gene: TRBV7-8; abundance: few; j_gene: TRBJ2-1; d_gene: TRBD2; CDR3aa: CASRVGLAGPWGNNEQFF; CDR3nt: TGTGCCAGCAGGGTAGGACTAGCGGGTCCTTGGGGGAACAATGAGCAGTTCTTC
v_gene: TRBV6-1; abundance: .; j_gene: TRBJ1-5; d_gene: TRBD1; CDR3aa: CASNERQGGNQPQHF; CDR3nt: TGTGCCAGCAACGAAAGACAGGGGGGCAATCAGCCCCAGCATTTT
v_gene: TRBV12-3/TRBV12-4; abundance: many; j_gene: TRBJ2-5; d_gene: .; CDR3aa: CASRVRETQYF; CDR3nt: TGTGCCAGCAGGGTACGGGAGACCCAGTACTTC
v_gene: TRBV5-1; abundance: .; j_gene: TRBJ2-7; d_gene: TRBD1; CDR3aa: CASSLGQGVGVEQYF; CDR3nt: TGCGCCAGCAGCTTGGGACAGGGTGTGGGTGTCGAGCAGTACTTC
v_gene: TRBV27; abundance: few; j_gene: TRBJ2-1; d_gene: .; CDR3aa: CASSPTLASSSYNEQFF; CDR3nt: TGTGCCAGCAGTCCAACCCTAGCGTCGAGCTCCTACAATGAGCAGTTCTTC
v_gene: TRBV12-3/TRBV12-4; abundance: .; j_gene: TRBJ2-7; d_gene: TRBD2; CDR3aa: CASAPSGLAGERGF; CDR3nt: TGTGCCAGCGCGCCGTCGGGACTAGCGGGAGAAAGGGGCTTC
v_gene: TRBV25-1; abundance: .; j_gene: TRBJ2-4; d_gene: TRBD2; CDR3aa: CASSEMSTSGAQGQYF; CDR3nt: TGTGCCAGCAGTGAAATGTCGACTAGCGGGGCCCAAGGGCAGTACTTC
v_gene: TRBV15; abundance: few; j_gene: TRBJ1-1; d_gene: .; CDR3aa: CATSFDVGDTEAFF; CDR3nt: TGTGCCACCAGCTTTGATGTAGGGGACACTGAAGCTTTCTTT
v_gene: TRBV20-1; abundance: .; j_gene: TRBJ1-5; d_gene: TRBD1; CDR3aa: CSARAGTGDYSNQPQHF; CDR3nt: TGCAGTGCCCGAGCCGGGACAGGGGATTATAGCAATCAGCCCCAGCATTTT
v_gene: TRBV11-2; abundance: once; j_gene: TRBJ2-7; d_gene: .; CDR3aa: CASSSLQNSYEQYF; CDR3nt: TGTGCCAGCAGCTCTCTACAGAACTCCTACGAGCAGTACTTC
v_gene: TRBV5-6; abundance: few; j_gene: TRBJ1-5; d_gene: TRBD1; CDR3aa: CASSLVGQGGTNNQPQHF; CDR3nt: TGTGCCAGCAGCTTGGTGGGACAGGGTGGTACTAACAATCAGCCCCAGCATTTT
v_gene: TRBV24-1; abundance: few; j_gene: TRBJ1-2; d_gene: .; CDR3aa: CATSDLARRYGYTF; CDR3nt: TGTGCCACCAGTGATTTGGCCAGGCGCTATGGCTACACCTTC
v_gene: TRBV7-2; abundance: .; j_gene: TRBJ1-1; d_gene: .; CDR3aa: CASVGQWATEAFF; CDR3nt: TGTGCCAGTGTGGGCCAGTGGGCCACTGAAGCTTTCTTT
v_gene: TRBV20-1; abundance: few; j_gene: TRBJ1-3; d_gene: .; CDR3aa: CSAREFRGALNTIYF; CDR3nt: TGCAGTGCTAGAGAGTTCAGGGGAGCGTTAAACACCATATATTTT
v_gene: TRBV9; abundance: few; j_gene: TRBJ1-1; d_gene: .; CDR3aa: CASSSRGGAPNTEAFF; CDR3nt: TGTGCCAGCAGCAGCCGGGGGGGGGCCCCGAACACTGAAGCTTTCTTT
v_gene: TRBV24-1; abundance: .; j_gene: TRBJ2-7; d_gene: TRBD1; CDR3aa: CATSDLWGQGGQYF; CDR3nt: TGTGCCACCAGTGATTTGTGGGGACAGGGTGGTCAGTACTTC
v_gene: TRBV3-1; abundance: .; j_gene: TRBJ2-1; d_gene: .; CDR3aa: CASSQVRLSHDEQFF; CDR3nt: TGTGCCAGCAGCCAAGTTCGACTCAGCCACGATGAGCAGTTCTTC
v_gene: TRBV12-3/TRBV12-4; abundance: few; j_gene: TRBJ2-7; d_gene: TRBD2; CDR3aa: CASSLALGGGIPYEQYF; CDR3nt: TGTGCCAGCAGTTTAGCGCTGGGGGGGGGAATCCCCTACGAGCAGTACTTC
v_gene: TRBV30; abundance: .; j_gene: TRBJ2-7; d_gene: .; CDR3aa: CAWTSTAYEQYF; CDR3nt: TGTGCCTGGACTAGCACAGCCTACGAGCAGTACTTC
v_gene: TRBV19; abundance: .; j_gene: TRBJ2-3; d_gene: .; CDR3aa: CASSIDPTDTQYF; CDR3nt: TGTGCCAGTAGTATAGATCCGACAGATACGCAGTATTTT
v_gene: TRBV9; abundance: .; j_gene: TRBJ1-6; d_gene: .; CDR3aa: CASSVAGTKSTSLHF; CDR3nt: TGTGCCAGCAGCGTAGCCGGGACAAAAAGTACTTCCCTCCACTTT
v_gene: TRBV20-1; abundance: .; j_gene: TRBJ2-7; d_gene: .; CDR3aa: CSASGPRGLSYEQYF; CDR3nt: TGCAGTGCTAGCGGACCCCGGGGTCTCTCCTACGAGCAGTACTTC
v_gene: TRBV3-1; abundance: few; j_gene: TRBJ2-1; d_gene: TRBD2; CDR3aa: CASSQARLAGGYNEQFF; CDR3nt: TGTGCCAGCAGCCAAGCCCGACTAGCGGGGGGCTACAATGAGCAGTTCTTC
v_gene: TRBV7-2; abundance: few; j_gene: TRBJ2-3; d_gene: .; CDR3aa: CASTTRRTDTQYF; CDR3nt: TGTGCCAGCACGACTCGACGCACAGATACGCAGTATTTT
v_gene: TRBV6-1; abundance: many; j_gene: TRBJ1-1; d_gene: .; CDR3aa: CASSEVGQKNTEAFF; CDR3nt: TGTGCCAGCAGTGAAGTGGGACAAAAGAACACTGAAGCTTTCTTT
v_gene: TRBV6-2/TRBV6-3; abundance: many; j_gene: TRBJ2-7; d_gene: .; CDR3aa: CASSRGSYEQYF; CDR3nt: TGTGCCAGCAGCCGGGGGTCCTACGAGCAGTACTTC
v_gene: TRBV5-1; abundance: .; j_gene: TRBJ2-5; d_gene: TRBD1; CDR3aa: CASSFWTGGGIETQYF; CDR3nt: TGCGCCAGCAGCTTCTGGACAGGGGGCGGAATAGAGACCCAGTACTTC
v_gene: TRBV10-3; abundance: few; j_gene: TRBJ1-2; d_gene: .; CDR3aa: CAIREATGVRIYGYTF; CDR3nt: TGTGCCATCAGAGAAGCTACGGGGGTCCGGATCTATGGCTACACCTTC
v_gene: TRBV20-1; abundance: .; j_gene: TRBJ2-4; d_gene: .; CDR3aa: CSASQGTSQYF; CDR3nt: TGCAGTGCTAGTCAAGGGACTTCTCAGTACTTC
v_gene: TRBV4-1; abundance: .; j_gene: TRBJ2-7; d_gene: .; CDR3aa: CASSSEGKSYEQYF; CDR3nt: TGCGCCAGCAGCTCGGAGGGGAAGTCCTACGAGCAGTACTTC
v_gene: TRBV20-1; abundance: .; j_gene: TRBJ1-1; d_gene: .; CDR3aa: CSALIRIPNTEAFF; CDR3nt: TGCAGTGCCCTAATCCGGATCCCGAACACTGAAGCTTTCTTT
v_gene: TRBV4-2; abundance: few; j_gene: TRBJ1-1; d_gene: .; CDR3aa: CASSQEDGPNTEAFF; CDR3nt: TGTGCCAGCAGCCAAGAGGACGGCCCGAACACTGAAGCTTTCTTT
v_gene: TRBV7-2; abundance: .; j_gene: TRBJ2-2; d_gene: TRBD2; CDR3aa: CASGRLAGGTGELFF; CDR3nt: TGTGCCAGCGGAAGACTAGCGGGAGGTACCGGGGAGCTGTTTTTT